The present TCR beta chain was sequenced within a study of blood T cell repertoires in COVID-19. Across the whole study: Nucleic acid was either cDNA or gDNA, and it came from T cells, B-cell-depleted T cells, or PBMCs.

Measured with immunoSEQ multiplex PCR; TCRdb has only the in-frame clones, and not every one. The sample includes 250,000 to 300,000 clones, 75% to 90% of them seen just once. The germline V gene has CDR1 GTSNPN and CDR2 SVGIG (reference sequence). V was clipped by 1 base and J by 2 bases; unmatched bases: 4. This CDR3 has 14 amino acids. Sequencing was performed on peripheral blood. This rearrangement joins TRBV30 to TRBJ2-7; 8 positions match TRBD2. This sequence originates from a woman aged 50 to 60 who had recovered from COVID-19. The chain's CDR3 is CAWSGLAFPYEQYF. CDR3 DNA sequence: TGTGCCTGGAGTGGACTAGCGTTCCCCTACGAGCAGTACTTC.